This is a list of T cell receptor beta chains from one sample in a study of blood T cell repertoires in COVID-19. Profiling relied on immunoSEQ multiplex PCR, and the TCRdb table lists in-frame clones only, not all of them. The sample includes more than 110,000 clones, about nine tenths of them seen just once. The specimen was peripheral blood. These receptor sequences come from a man aged 50 or older with active or convalescent COVID-19. Both conserved end residues are part of each CDR3. D genes are given only for firm matches. Not all rows give a size; the values are once, few, many and, for expanded clones, a class.

NA once TRBJ2-5 TRBV12-3/TRBV12-4 CASTPDMAKTQYF TGTGCCAGCACTCCTGACATGGCAAAGACCCAGTACTTC
TRBD1 NA TRBJ1-4 TRBV2 CASEGRGLEKLFF TGTGCCAGCGAGGGCAGGGGGCTGGAAAAACTGTTTTTT
TRBD1 NA TRBJ1-2 TRBV28 CASRSPGQGYGYTF TGTGCCAGCAGATCTCCGGGACAGGGCTATGGCTACACCTTC
NA NA TRBJ1-5 TRBV19 CASREGSGSNQPQHF TGTGCCAGTAGGGAGGGGAGTGGAAGCAATCAGCCCCAGCATTTT
NA NA TRBJ2-7 TRBV5-4 CASSSQNSYEQYF TGTGCCAGCAGCTCCCAGAACTCCTACGAGCAGTACTTC
TRBD1 NA TRBJ2-3 TRBV30 CAWGRTGVGTDTQYF TGTGCCTGGGGAAGAACAGGGGTGGGCACAGATACGCAGTATTTT
TRBD1 NA TRBJ2-5 TRBV19 CASSRFGDRGTQYF TGTGCCAGTAGTAGATTTGGGGACAGGGGGACCCAGTACTTC
TRBD1 NA TRBJ1-5 TRBV7-9 CASSRGQGAAGQPQHF TGTGCCAGCAGCCGTGGACAGGGGGCCGCTGGGCAGCCCCAGCATTTT
TRBD1 once TRBJ2-7 TRBV29-1 CSVESTGGIYEQYF TGCAGCGTTGAATCGACAGGGGGCATCTACGAGCAGTACTTC
NA NA TRBJ1-3 TRBV19 CASNRQISGNTIYF TGTGCCAGCAATCGACAGATCTCTGGAAACACCATATATTTT